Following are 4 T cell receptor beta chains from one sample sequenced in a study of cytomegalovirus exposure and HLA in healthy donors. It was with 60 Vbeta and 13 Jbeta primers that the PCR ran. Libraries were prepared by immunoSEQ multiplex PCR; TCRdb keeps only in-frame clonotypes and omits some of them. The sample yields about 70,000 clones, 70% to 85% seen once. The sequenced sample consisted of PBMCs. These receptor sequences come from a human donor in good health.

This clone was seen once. The CDR3 coding sequence is TGTGCCAGCAGCTTAGACAGGAACACTGAAGCTTTCTTT. Translation gives CASSLDRNTEAFF. The V call is TRBV7-6, the J call TRBJ1-1, with unresolved D. The germline V and J ends were trimmed by 1 base and 1 base, with 4 bases remaining between them. The CDR3 length is 13 residues. The V gene's germline CDR1 is SGHVS and CDR2 FNYEAQ.

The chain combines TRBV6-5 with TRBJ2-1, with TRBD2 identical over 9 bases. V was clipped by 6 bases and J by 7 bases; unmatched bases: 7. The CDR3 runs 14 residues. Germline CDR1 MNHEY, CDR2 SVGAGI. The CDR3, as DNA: TGTGCCAGCAGATGGGCGGGAGGGGAGAATGAGCAGTTCTTC. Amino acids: CASRWAGGENEQFF.

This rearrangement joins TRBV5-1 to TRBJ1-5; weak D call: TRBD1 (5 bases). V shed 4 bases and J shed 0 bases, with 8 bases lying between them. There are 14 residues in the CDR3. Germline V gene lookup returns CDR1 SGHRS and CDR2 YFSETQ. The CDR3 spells CASSLTVSNQPQHF. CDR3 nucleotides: TGCGCCAGCAGCCTGACAGTTAGCAATCAGCCCCAGCATTTT.

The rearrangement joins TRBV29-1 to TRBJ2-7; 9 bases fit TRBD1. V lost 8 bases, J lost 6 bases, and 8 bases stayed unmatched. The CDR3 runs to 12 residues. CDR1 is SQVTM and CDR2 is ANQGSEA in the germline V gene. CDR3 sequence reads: CSYRGTGREQYF. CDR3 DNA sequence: TGCAGCTATAGGGGGACAGGGCGCGAGCAGTACTTC.